This paragraph reports one T cell receptor beta chain. Antigen unknown. Prepared libraries of TCR beta cDNA carried unique molecular identifiers. TCRdb called the PCR reads again in MiXCR, with one record for every CDR3 protein. The sample carries some 500,000 distinct CDR3 sequences, under 55% recorded once. V was pared by 1 base and J by 0 bases, with 7 bases between. CDR1 is SEHNR, CDR2 FQNEAQ, per germline (reference sequence). The CDR3 totals 15 residues. This entry belongs to a study of post-analysis software for immune sequencing data. The overall study: Both relapsing-remitting and secondary progressive multiple sclerosis featured among the disease courses, as did progressive-relapsing multiple sclerosis. General study findings and limits: Five or six TRBV segments, including TRBV5-6, TRBV5-1 and TRBV20-1, were more frequent in patients than controls.

The TCR originated in a girl aged 5 to 17 with multiple sclerosis. Sequenced input: blood. The chain couples TRBV7-9 to TRBJ2-4; D is unclear. The CDR3 region has the DNA TGTGCCAGCAGCTTAGTCAGTCTAGCCAAAAACATTCAGTACTTC. Translation: CASSLVSLAKNIQYF.